The 13 T cell receptor beta chains below were found in one sample sequenced in a study of post-analysis software for immune sequencing data. Every TCR beta cDNA library bore unique molecular identifiers. TCRdb reprocessed the PCR reads with MiXCR, giving one entry per CDR3 protein. The table shows under 200,000 distinct CDR3 sequences, with roughly 30% occurring only once. For these receptors, no antigen is known. Points from the study as a whole: Controls showed lower frequencies than patients for roughly five TRBV segments, and TRBV5-6, TRBV5-1 and TRBV20-1 were among these.

The sequenced sample was blood. The receptors derive from a girl aged 2-17 years with multiple sclerosis.

This clonotype was counted a few times. The gene calls are TRBV29-1 and TRBJ1-1; D is unclear. CDR1 is SQVTM, CDR2 ANQGSEA, per germline. Trimming took 5 bases from V and 4 from J, leaving 26 bases between them. There are 17 residues in the CDR3. CDR3 in DNA: TGCAGCGTTCGGCTTACAGCCAGATCGGCCTTAGCCACTGAAGCTTTCTTT. This gives the protein CSVRLTARSALATEAFF.

On this clonotype: A much larger clone lies one base from this, so it may be a read error. The chain employs TRBV28 and TRBJ2-7, with 7 bases identical to TRBD2. V trimming: 5 bases; J trimming: 7 bases; junction bases outside the gene matches: 11. This CDR3 is built from 14 residues. Per the germline V gene, CDR1 is MDHEN and CDR2 is SYDVKM. CDR3 amino acids: CASSKRDRYYEQYF. In DNA form, the CDR3 reads TGTGCCAGCAGTAAGCGGGATCGTTACTATGAGCAGTACTTC. Supplemented by reference TRBV28 and TRBJ2-7, the full variable domain reads DVKVTQSSRYLVKRTGEKVFLECVQDMDHENMFWYRQDPGLGLRLIYFSYDVKMKEKGDIPEGYSVSREKKERFSLILESASTNQTSMYLCASSKRDRYYEQYFGPGTRLTVT.

This clonotype was counted only a few times. The chain combines TRBV3-1 with TRBJ2-7, with D hard to call. This CDR3 has 15 amino acids. The germline gives CDR1 LGHDT, CDR2 YNNKEL (reference sequence). Trimming took 0 bases from V and 6 from J, leaving 15 bases between them. The CDR3 loop reads CASSQDLVTQSEQYF. DNA for the CDR3: TGTGCCAGCAGCCAAGATCTTGTGACTCAGAGCGAGCAGTACTTC.

The sample holds many counts of this clonotype. This rearrangement joins TRBV7-3 to TRBJ1-1, with 7 positions matching TRBD1. The length of the CDR3 is 14 residues. Germline trimming cut 3 bases from V and 0 bases from J; bases unmatched to any gene: 1. Germline CDR1 reads SGHTA; CDR2 reads FQGTGA. CDR3 residues: CASSLDRMNTEAFF. The CDR3 nucleotides are TGTGCCAGCAGCTTGGACAGGATGAACACTGAAGCTTTCTTT.

This clonotype was detected a few times. In DNA, the CDR3 is TGTGCCAGTAGTACCGAACCGGGACTCCCGAAAGTCTATGGCTACACCTTC. Translating it yields CASSTEPGLPKVYGYTF. V is TRBV19 and J is TRBJ1-2; D possibly corresponds to TRBD1 (5 bases). The V end lost 4 bases, the J end lost 4 bases, and 22 bases lay between the germline ends. The CDR3 sequence is 17 residues long. Germline loops: CDR1 LNHDA, CDR2 SQIVND (reference sequence).

This clonotype came up once. A much bigger clone sits one base away, suggesting this may be a read error. The chain is built from TRBV7-2 and TRBJ2-7; D is unresolved. The tail of the sequence fits TRBJ2-5 better, so the J call may be wrong. The CDR3 loop spans 13 amino acids. Germline lookup yields CDR1 SGHTA and CDR2 FQGNSA. The CDR3 nucleotides read TGTGCCAGCAGCTTCCCCCGACCAGAGACCCAGTACTTC. Protein product: CASSFPRPETQYF.

This clonotype appeared once. With a much larger clone just one base away, this may be a read error. This chain connects TRBV20-1 to TRBJ2-7; either TRBD1 or TRBD2 may supply D (5 bases each). The ends were cut back, 0 bases at V and 10 bases at J, with 22 bases in the middle. This CDR3 region has 15 residues. Germline loops: CDR1 DFQATT, CDR2 SNEGSKA (reference sequence). The CDR3 sequence is CSARDRSGAGEAQYF. For the CDR3, the DNA is TGCAGTGCTAGAGACCGCTCCGGGGCTGGAGAGGCCCAGTACTTC.

This clonotype was detected many times. The chain joins TRBV20-1 to TRBJ1-5, with a weak D call TRBD1 (6 bases). V was cut by 5 bases and J by 6 bases, with 14 bases left in between. Germline assignment: CDR1 DFQATT and CDR2 SNEGSKA (reference sequence). The CDR3 loop spans 13 amino acids. CDR3 loop: CSASRGGGQPQHF. CDR3 coding DNA: TGCAGTGCTTCGCGGGGGGGCGGTCAGCCCCAGCATTTT.

This clonotype was observed many times. The gene calls are TRBV6-5 and TRBJ1-1; D remains ambiguous. Germline V gene data show CDR1 as MNHEY and CDR2 as SVGAGI. V was trimmed by 6 bases and J by 3 bases, leaving 11 bases between them. The length of the CDR3 is 13 residues. This chain's CDR3 is CASSRRSDTEAFF. CDR3 in DNA: TGTGCCAGCAGCCGACGATCGGACACTGAAGCTTTCTTT.

This clonotype has just a few counts. The CDR3 DNA follows: TGTGCCAGCAGCCAAGCTCGCGGGGAAGCCCGGGGGTTGCAGTACTTC. Its protein product is CASSQARGEARGLQYF. The V gene is TRBV4-2, the J gene TRBJ2-7; tentatively, D is TRBD2 (6 bases). Per the germline V gene, CDR1 is LGHNA and CDR2 is YNFKEQ. Trimming shortened V by 1 base and J by 9 bases, and 22 bases separated the two germline ends. This CDR3 has 16 residues.

This clonotype was counted a single time. The rearrangement links TRBV29-1 to TRBJ2-1; 7 bases fit TRBD1. The germline V gene has CDR1 SQVTM and CDR2 ANQGSEA. This CDR3 is 14 amino acids long. Losses at the gene ends were 7 bases for V and 7 bases for J; bases not matched to a gene: 13. CDR3 in amino acids: CSARDSPPRNEQFF. As DNA, the CDR3 is TGCAGCGCCCGGGACAGTCCTCCTAGAAATGAGCAGTTCTTC.

A note on this clonotype: A much larger clone is a single base away; this may be a read error. The gene calls are TRBV4-1 and TRBJ2-1; 9 nucleotides match TRBD2. This CDR3 contains 16 residues. J was trimmed by 5 bases and V by 5 bases; bases with no gene match: 10. Germline V gene lookup returns CDR1 MGHRA and CDR2 YSYEKL. The CDR3 sequence is CASSSWTSAGNNEQFF. The DNA for the CDR3 is TGCGCCAGCAGCTCATGGACTAGCGCAGGTAACAATGAGCAGTTCTTC.

The rearrangement joins TRBV2 to TRBJ2-5; 7 bases fit TRBD1. Germline lookup yields CDR1 SNHLY and CDR2 FYNNEI. This CDR3 has 14 residues. V shed 3 bases and J 4 bases; nucleotides not matched to a gene: 5. CDR3 sequence (DNA): TGTGCCAGCAGTGAGACAGGGTCCCCAGAGACCCAGTACTTC. Translated, it gives CASSETGSPETQYF.